This T cell receptor (beta chain) was captured in a study of siplizumab effects on memory and regulatory T cells. Study-wide results and limits: A small minority of alloreactive clones were mapped to unstimulated subsets.

Sequencing was performed with immunoSEQ multiplex PCR; in TCRdb, only in-frame clones are kept and a portion is missing. The table has about 100,000 clones, more than 90% seen once. Trimming removed 4 bases at V and 5 bases at J, with 15 bases between. Germline CDR1 reads SNHLY; CDR2 reads FYNNEI. This CDR3 is 15 amino acids long. A remark on this clone: As yet, its antigen is unknown.

The TCR sequence derives from a human donor in good health. The sequencing input was CD4+ T cells sorted from blood. The chain couples TRBV2 to TRBJ1-5; D remains ambiguous. The CDR3 spells CASSADGLRDQPQHF. The CDR3 DNA sequence: TGTGCCAGCAGTGCTGACGGCCTGAGAGATCAGCCCCAGCATTTT. Complete variable domain (other parts from reference TRBV2 and TRBJ1-5): EPEVTQTPSHQVTQMGQEVILRCVPISNHLYFYWYRQILGQKVEFLVSFYNNEISEKSEIFDDQFSVERPDGSNFTLKIRSTKLEDSAMYFCASSADGLRDQPQHFGDGTRLSIL.